This T cell receptor beta chain originates from a study of blood T cell repertoires in COVID-19. Background on the study: Nucleic acid was either cDNA or gDNA, and it came from T cells, B-cell-depleted T cells, or PBMCs.

Per the original data handling: Amplified reference gene primers provided the basis for estimating nucleated cell counts. The table came from immunoSEQ multiplex PCR; TCRdb's copy has only in-frame clones and leaves some out. D and trimming were read from the DNA, whereas the V and J calls and clone size are those reported in that table. The sample contains around 180,000 clones, approximately 79% of which appear only once. This CDR3 is built from 12 residues. J lost 9 bases, V lost 6 bases, and 4 bases had no gene match. The chain has TRBV12-3 or TRBV12-4 and TRBJ2-7, with TRBD2 matching 11 bases. This clonotype originated in a woman older than 75 with acute or convalescent COVID-19. Sequencing was carried out using peripheral blood. Here the CDR3 DNA reads TGTGCCAGCAGAGGCACTAGCGGGGGGCAGTACTTC. Translating it yields CASRGTSGGQYF.